This T cell receptor (beta chain) was sequenced in a study of blood T cells in healthy people across ages. Broader study findings: Across the age range, TCR beta diversity per million T cells fell in a roughly linear way.

Germline CDR1 and CDR2: SGHRS and YFSETQ. The CDR3 contains 15 residues. Trimming cost V 4 bases and J 4 bases; bases outside gene matches: 6. Per individual sample, total RNA of at least 5.5 micrograms was extracted. Concerning this clonotype itself: Its antigen remains unidentified.

A J-beta primer mix and a sample-barcoded 5' primer were used in a second PCR of roughly 6 to 11 cycles. In TCRdb, the 5' RACE reads were re-called with MiXCR into one record per CDR3 protein. The sample consists of around 1.7 million distinct CDR3 sequences, roughly 27% of them appearing once. The sequenced sample consisted of blood. V usage is TRBV5-1 and J usage is TRBJ2-3, with 10 bases identical to TRBD1. This TCR was sampled from a woman aged 25 to 39 in good health. This chain's CDR3 is CASSRQGAIADTQYF. CDR3 sequence (DNA): TGCGCCAGCAGCCGACAGGGGGCAATCGCAGATACGCAGTATTTT.